This T cell receptor beta chain was observed in a study of shared clonotypes between healthy human individuals. Across the whole study: Three plates were used per donor for CD4 naive, three for CD4 memory, two for CD8 naive and one for CD8 memory. Notes on the study in general: The study found lower generation probabilities in non-shared clonotypes than in those shared by all four donors.

As regards this clone: Its antigen is as yet unknown.

CDR3 length equals 16 residues. Per germline, CDR1 SGHRS and CDR2 YFSETQ. The V and J ends lost 5 bases and 0 bases, in that order; junction bases with no gene match: 3. Here immunoSEQ multiplex PCR was the method, and the copy in TCRdb shows in-frame clones only, minus some. This table has approximately 1,500,000 clones, around 98% appearing once. Sequenced: naive CD4+ T cells sorted from blood. Subset: CD45RA+ positively selected. This chain uses TRBV5-1 with TRBJ2-1, with 12 bases aligning to TRBD2. The TCR was taken from a man aged 25-45 years in good health. The CDR3 nucleotides are TGCGCCAGCAGATGGACTAGCGGGATCTCCTACAATGAGCAGTTCTTC. It is translated as CASRWTSGISYNEQFF. Based on the CDR3 plus reference TRBV5-1 and TRBJ2-1, the full variable domain is KAGVTQTPRYLIKTRGQQVTLSCSPISGHRSVSWYQQTPGQGLQFLFEYFSETQRNKGNFPGRFSGRQFSNSRSEMNVSTLELGDSALYLCASRWTSGISYNEQFFGPGTRLTVL.